This TCR beta chain was identified in a study of shared clonotypes between healthy human individuals. V shed 3 bases and J 4 bases; nucleotides not matched to a gene: 13. The CDR3 runs to 17 residues. Germline V CDR1 and CDR2: SGHRS, YFSETQ. This clone appeared once. Profiling relied on immunoSEQ multiplex PCR, and the TCRdb table lists in-frame clones only, not all of them. The sample contains approximately 1.1 million clones, about 84% of which appear only once. The chain employs TRBV5-1 and TRBJ2-1; 7 nucleotides align to TRBD2. This TCR came from a man aged 18 to 29 in good health. Some clones in this sample may be carry-over from other donors' samples. The material sequenced was memory CD4+ T cells from PBMCs. Specified subset: CD45RA-negative fraction. The CDR3 DNA follows: TGCGCCAGCAGCTATCCGCGTCGGGGAGGGTCATACAATGAGCAGTTCTTC. It specifies CASSYPRRGGSYNEQFF. The variable domain in full, completed from reference TRBV5-1 and TRBJ2-1, reads KAGVTQTPRYLIKTRGQQVTLSCSPISGHRSVSWYQQTPGQGLQFLFEYFSETQRNKGNFPGRFSGRQFSNSRSEMNVSTLELGDSALYLCASSYPRRGGSYNEQFFGPGTRLTVL.